This entry lists 23 T cell receptor beta chains sequenced from one sample in a study of blood T cell repertoires in COVID-19. The assay was immunoSEQ multiplex PCR, and TCRdb's table has in-frame clones only and misses some. This table has around 170,000 clones, about four fifths appearing once. The sequencing sample was made of PBMCs or T cells enriched from blood (not recorded which). The source of these receptors is a man aged 45-60 years who had recovered from COVID-19.

The gene calls are TRBV2 and TRBJ2-5; 7 bases are a match to TRBD1. The CDR3 sequence is 14 residues long. Germline V CDR1 and CDR2: SNHLY, FYNNEI. J was trimmed by 1 base and V by 6 bases; bases with no gene match: 5. The DNA for the CDR3 is TGTGCCAGCAGGGGGGACAGCGTCCAAGAGACCCAGTACTTC. Translating it yields CASRGDSVQETQYF.

The chain recombines TRBV6-5 with TRBJ1-2, with a possible D match to TRBD1 (5 bases). Trimming took 4 bases from V and 7 from J, leaving 16 bases between them. The V gene's germline CDR1 is MNHEY and CDR2 SVGAGI. The CDR3 has 14 residues. The CDR3 DNA is TGTGCCAGCAGTTTCTCCCCCAGGGCTTTTGGCTACACCTTC. This codes for CASSFSPRAFGYTF.

The chain couples TRBV5-1 to TRBJ2-1; maybe TRBD1 (6 bases). The CDR3 runs 15 residues. V was pared by 0 bases and J by 4 bases, with 11 bases between. In germline, CDR1 is SGHRS, CDR2 YFSETQ. The CDR3 sequence: CASSLGQGSYNEQFF. The CDR3 coding sequence is TGCGCCAGCAGCTTGGGGCAGGGGTCGTACAATGAGCAGTTCTTC. Full variable domain (missing parts from reference TRBV5-1 and TRBJ2-1): KAGVTQTPRYLIKTRGQQVTLSCSPISGHRSVSWYQQTPGQGLQFLFEYFSETQRNKGNFPGRFSGRQFSNSRSEMNVSTLELGDSALYLCASSLGQGSYNEQFFGPGTRLTVL.

The V gene is TRBV2, the J gene TRBJ1-5, with TRBD1 as a possible D gene (6 bases). Germline V gives CDR1 SNHLY, CDR2 FYNNEI. The germline V and J ends were trimmed by 6 bases and 7 bases, with 13 bases remaining between them. This CDR3 comprises 13 residues. The CDR3 DNA follows: TGTGCCAGCAGGATGCAGGGGTACCAGCCCCAGCATTTT. Protein sequence: CASRMQGYQPQHF.

The chain employs TRBV4-1 and TRBJ2-3; 8 positions agree with TRBD2. V shed 2 bases and J 0 bases; nucleotides not matched to a gene: 7. Germline V gives CDR1 MGHRA, CDR2 YSYEKL. The CDR3 extends over 17 amino acids. This CDR3 is CASSQSVAGGSTDTQYF. The CDR3, as DNA: TGCGCCAGCAGCCAATCGGTGGCGGGGGGAAGCACAGATACGCAGTATTTT.

This chain joins TRBV7-9 and TRBJ2-3; D uncertain. Trimming cost V 1 base and J 0 bases, with 5 bases left between them. The CDR3 runs 14 residues. Germline CDR1 is SEHNR and CDR2 is FQNEAQ (reference sequence). The CDR3 nucleotides read TGTGCCAGCAGCTTAGGGCAGAGCACAGATACGCAGTATTTT. Protein: CASSLGQSTDTQYF.

V is TRBV5-1 and J is TRBJ2-5, with a weak D call TRBD2 (5 bases). V was shortened by 6 bases and J by 1 base, with 10 bases between the two germline ends. Germline loops: CDR1 SGHRS, CDR2 YFSETQ. This CDR3 region has 13 residues. CDR3: CASTRDLQETQYF. CDR3 nucleotide sequence: TGCGCCAGCACTCGGGATCTCCAAGAGACCCAGTACTTC.

The chain links TRBV7-8 to TRBJ2-7, with D possibly matching TRBD1 (7 bases). Per the germline V gene, CDR1 is SGHVS and CDR2 is FQNEAQ. The CDR3 consists of 14 residues. Between the trimmed V and J ends, which lost 5 bases and 2 bases, there was a span of 13 bases. The CDR3 DNA reads TGTGCCAGCAGCCCGCGGGACAGCACCTACGAGCAGTACTTC. Its translation is CASSPRDSTYEQYF.

This clone appeared a few times. The chain employs TRBV5-1 and TRBJ1-2; D might be TRBD1 (5 bases). CDR1 SGHRS and CDR2 YFSETQ come from the germline V gene. The CDR3 contains 12 residues. With 7 bases removed from V and 4 bases from J, the gap between germline ends came to 11 bases. The CDR3 DNA sequence: TGCGCCAGCGTCCTGACAGTCTATGGCTACACCTTC. Protein sequence: CASVLTVYGYTF. Full variable domain (missing parts from reference TRBV5-1 and TRBJ1-2): KAGVTQTPRYLIKTRGQQVTLSCSPISGHRSVSWYQQTPGQGLQFLFEYFSETQRNKGNFPGRFSGRQFSNSRSEMNVSTLELGDSALYLCASVLTVYGYTFGSGTRLTVV.

The V gene is TRBV7-2, the J gene TRBJ2-5, with D tentatively TRBD2 (6 bases). This CDR3 region has 14 residues. The V and J ends lost 5 bases and 0 bases respectively, with 10 bases between them. Germline V CDR1 and CDR2: SGHTA, FQGNSA. CDR3 residues: CASSDGGYQETQYF. The DNA for the CDR3 is TGTGCCAGCAGCGATGGGGGGTACCAAGAGACCCAGTACTTC.

V is TRBV10-2 and J is TRBJ2-7; 10 nucleotides align to TRBD1. CDR3 length equals 15 residues. Germline assignment: CDR1 WSHSY and CDR2 SAAADI. V dropped 4 bases and J dropped 7; count of bases not matched to a gene: 10. The CDR3 reads CASSVTGQGVSEQYF. The CDR3, as DNA: TGCGCCAGCAGTGTAACCGGACAGGGGGTATCTGAGCAGTACTTC.

The rearrangement links TRBV27 to TRBJ1-4; D possibly corresponds to TRBD1 (5 bases). The CDR3 loop spans 14 amino acids. Germline V gives CDR1 MNHEY, CDR2 SMNVEV (reference sequence). Between the trimmed V and J ends, which lost 2 bases and 5 bases, there was a span of 9 bases. The CDR3 DNA sequence: TGTGCCAGCAGTTTAAACGGGGGGAATGAAAAACTGTTTTTT. It yields the protein CASSLNGGNEKLFF. Complete variable domain (other parts from reference TRBV27 and TRBJ1-4): EAQVTQNPRYLITVTGKKLTVTCSQNMNHEYMSWYRQDPGLGLRQIYYSMNVEVTDKGDVPEGYKVSRKEKRNFPLILESPSPNQTSLYFCASSLNGGNEKLFFGSGTQLSVL.

The V and J genes are TRBV5-1 and TRBJ1-1, with D uncertain. CDR1 is SGHRS, CDR2 YFSETQ, per germline. The V gene lost 0 bases and the J gene lost 4 bases, with 22 bases spanning the gap. This CDR3 is 18 amino acids long. DNA of the CDR3: TGCGCCAGCAGCTTGGCCCCAAGTAGCGGGCCCCGGAGCACTGAAGCTTTCTTT. It encodes CASSLAPSSGPRSTEAFF.

V and J are TRBV3-1 (or the pseudogene TRBV3-2) and TRBJ1-1, with D maybe TRBD1 (6 bases). Germline CDR1 and CDR2: LGHDT and YNNKEL (reference sequence). Trimming stripped 4 bases from V and 10 bases from J, with 19 bases between. The CDR3 runs to 14 residues. CDR3 nucleotide sequence: TGTGCCAGCAGCCGCTCGGGGGGGCTCAGTGGAGCTTTCTTT. It yields the protein CASSRSGGLSGAFF.

The chain recombines TRBV13 with TRBJ1-2; 7 nucleotides match TRBD1. Looked up from germline, CDR1 is PRHDT and CDR2 is FYEKMQ (reference sequence). CDR3 length: 13 amino acids. Germline trimming cut 2 bases from V and 5 bases from J; bases unmatched to any gene: 2. In DNA, the CDR3 is TGTGCCAGCAGCTTAACGACAGGGTATGGCTACACCTTC. Encoded protein: CASSLTTGYGYTF.

V usage is TRBV2 and J usage is TRBJ1-1; no firm D call. Trimming pared 7 bases from V and 0 bases from J, leaving 12 bases between. The CDR3 length is 14 residues. CDR1 and CDR2 from the germline V gene are SNHLY and FYNNEI. The DNA of the CDR3 is TGTGCCAGCAACTCATACAGCCTGAACACTGAAGCTTTCTTT. Protein sequence: CASNSYSLNTEAFF.

This rearrangement joins TRBV5-8 to TRBJ1-1; tentative D call: TRBD1 (5 bases). V lost 0 bases, J lost 1 base, and 10 bases lay in between. CDR3 length equals 15 residues. CDR1 and CDR2 from the germline V gene are SGHTS and YDEGEE. CDR3 sequence: CASSLVGHPNTEAFF. DNA for the CDR3: TGTGCCAGCAGCTTGGTCGGACACCCGAACACTGAAGCTTTCTTT.

The CDR3 DNA reads as TGTGCCAGCAGCCGACGGAGGGGAGAGACCCAGTACTTC. It specifies CASSRRRGETQYF. The chain recombines TRBV11-2 with TRBJ2-5, with D possibly TRBD2 on 6 matching bases. Germline assignment: CDR1 SGHAT and CDR2 FQNNGV. This CDR3 spans 13 amino acids. Trimming stripped 5 bases from V and 4 bases from J, with 11 bases between.

The chain joins TRBV28 to TRBJ1-2, with D possibly matching TRBD1 (6 bases). CDR3 size: 14 residues. Germline-derived CDR1 and CDR2 are MDHEN and SYDVKM. V lost 3 bases and J lost 3, with 11 bases in between. The CDR3 DNA reads TGTGCCAGCAGTTTTAGGGGGGGAGACTATGGCTACACCTTC. Encoded protein: CASSFRGGDYGYTF.

The rearrangement uses TRBV5-3 and TRBJ2-5; tentative D call: TRBD2 (5 bases). TRBV5-3 counts as an open reading frame of uncertain function. This CDR3 has 14 residues. Trimming cost V 6 bases and J 9 bases, with 21 bases left between them. The CDR3 sequence: CARNGRRVSRSQYF. The CDR3 DNA follows: TGTGCCAGAAATGGGCGGCGGGTATCAAGGTCCCAGTACTTC.

The rearrangement joins TRBV7-2 to TRBJ2-7; the D gene is possibly TRBD1 (6 bases). The CDR3 length is 14 residues. Germline CDR1 SGHTA, CDR2 FQGNSA. V was trimmed by 6 bases and J by 1 base, leaving 13 bases between them. The CDR3, as DNA: TGTGCCAGCAGGACCCCCGGGACATCCTACGAGCAGTACTTC. Protein: CASRTPGTSYEQYF.

This chain links TRBV18 with TRBJ1-4; D gene ambiguous. Germline CDR1 reads KGHSH; CDR2 reads LQKENI. The V end was cut by 3 bases, the J end by 4 bases, with 12 bases between. There are 15 residues in the CDR3. CDR3 nucleotides: TGTGCCAGCTCACCGTCGGGTCTCCTTAATGAAAAACTGTTTTTT. It encodes CASSPSGLLNEKLFF.

This chain joins TRBV7-9 and TRBJ1-1, with a tentative D call TRBD1 (5 bases). The V end lost 5 bases, the J end lost 0 bases, and 10 bases lay between the germline ends. The CDR3 extends over 14 amino acids. Germline V gene sequence: CDR1 SEHNR, CDR2 FQNEAQ (reference sequence). In DNA, the CDR3 is TGTGCCAGCAGCGGCAGGGAAGTGAACACTGAAGCTTTCTTT. This translates into CASSGREVNTEAFF.